The 32 T cell receptor beta chains below all came from one sample that was sequenced in a study of blood T cell repertoires in COVID-19. TCRdb's table, derived via immunoSEQ multiplex PCR, lists solely in-frame clones and lacks some. The data contain hundreds of thousands of clones, approximately 88% of them seen just once; the ten biggest clones take up about 12%. Sequenced sample: peripheral blood. All receptors derive from a woman aged 50 to 65 with COVID-19, enrolled during active disease.

This clone was seen just once. The chain links TRBV5-1 to TRBJ2-5; TRBD1 aligns across 8 bases. The CDR3 is 16 residues long. CDR1 is SGHRS, CDR2 YFSETQ, per germline. After removal of 3 bases from V and 4 bases from J, the junction contained 11 bases not matched to a gene. The chain's CDR3 is CASSSGQGVRIETQYF. The CDR3 bases are TGCGCCAGCAGCTCAGGACAGGGCGTTCGTATAGAGACCCAGTACTTC.

V usage is TRBV6-6 and J usage is TRBJ1-2, with a possible D match to TRBD1 (5 bases). V was pared by 6 bases and J by 5 bases, with 19 bases between. The CDR3 consists of 15 residues. Germline CDR1 is MNHNY and CDR2 is SVGAGI (reference sequence). CDR3 residues: CASSSGTLLIYGYTF. CDR3 DNA sequence: TGTGCCAGCAGCTCCGGGACTCTCCTAATTTATGGCTACACCTTC.

V usage is TRBV28 and J usage is TRBJ2-7; 9 bases agree with TRBD2. The CDR3 extends over 15 amino acids. V shed 5 bases and J 2 bases; nucleotides not matched to a gene: 7. Germline CDR1 reads MDHEN; CDR2 reads SYDVKM. CDR3: CASSPTTSGAYEQYF. CDR3 DNA: TGTGCCAGCAGTCCCACGACTAGCGGAGCCTACGAGCAGTACTTC.

The CDR3 DNA sequence: TGTGCCAGCAGGTCCTCGGGGGAGGCCTTCCACTTT. It specifies CASRSSGEAFHF. The chain has TRBV28 and TRBJ1-6, with a weak D call TRBD1 (5 bases). Trimming took off 6 bases at V and 17 bases at J, with 17 bases between the two ends. Germline V gene data show CDR1 as MDHEN and CDR2 as SYDVKM. The CDR3 runs 12 residues.

J is TRBJ2-7 and V is TRBV5-4; 7 bases align to TRBD1. Germline values: CDR1 SGHNT, CDR2 YYREEE (reference sequence). This CDR3 has 13 residues. Trimming cost V 7 bases and J 2 bases; bases outside gene matches: 6. The CDR3 reads CASHSTGTYEQYF. The CDR3 nucleotides read TGTGCCAGCCATTCGACAGGGACCTACGAGCAGTACTTC.

The chain joins TRBV4-1 to TRBJ1-1; weak D call: TRBD1 (5 bases). Germline assignment: CDR1 MGHRA and CDR2 YSYEKL. The germline V and J ends were trimmed by 2 bases and 5 bases, with 15 bases remaining between them. The length of the CDR3 is 15 residues. Here the CDR3 reads CASSQPRIGGTEAFF. In DNA form, the CDR3 reads TGCGCCAGCAGCCAACCCCGTATTGGGGGGACTGAAGCTTTCTTT.

This clone was counted a single time. The J gene is TRBJ2-3, the V gene TRBV5-6; 12 nucleotides match TRBD2. The germline V gene has CDR1 SGHDT and CDR2 YYEEEE. With 0 bases clipped from V and 1 base from J, the junction kept 3 bases outside the gene matches. The CDR3 is 17 residues long. Here the CDR3 reads CASSLVWTSGGTDTQYF. CDR3 coding DNA: TGTGCCAGCAGCTTGGTATGGACTAGCGGGGGCACAGATACGCAGTATTTT.

This clone was seen only a few times. This chain links TRBV9 with TRBJ1-3; TRBD1 matches 7 bases. The length of the CDR3 is 15 residues. Germline assignment: CDR1 SGDLS and CDR2 YYNGEE. Trimming removed 2 bases from V and 2 bases from J; junction bases left unmatched: 4. The chain's CDR3 is CASSVLDRAGNTIYF. In DNA form, the CDR3 reads TGTGCCAGCAGCGTCTTAGACAGGGCTGGAAACACCATATATTTT.

This chain uses TRBV5-6 with TRBJ1-2; maybe TRBD1 (6 bases). This CDR3 is built from 13 residues. In germline, CDR1 is SGHDT, CDR2 YYEEEE. V shed 2 bases and J shed 8 bases, with 13 bases lying between them. CDR3 amino acids: CASSFQGRTGYTF. For the CDR3, the DNA is TGTGCCAGCAGCTTTCAGGGGCGTACGGGCTACACCTTC.

This clone occurred once. J is TRBJ2-1 and V is TRBV27; maybe TRBD2 (6 bases). Germline lookup yields CDR1 MNHEY and CDR2 SMNVEV (reference sequence). This CDR3 is 15 amino acids long. V was trimmed by 4 bases and J by 4 bases, leaving 14 bases between them. CDR3 bases: TGTGCCAGCAGTTCTACCGGGGGACTGTACAATGAGCAGTTCTTC. Protein sequence: CASSSTGGLYNEQFF.

The rearrangement uses TRBV19 and TRBJ1-4, with D perhaps matching TRBD1 (5 bases). CDR3 size: 13 residues. CDR1 and CDR2 (germline): LNHDA, SQIVND (reference sequence). CDR3 in DNA: TGTGCTTCAGGGAAGGGGCCTAATGAAAAACTGTTTTTT. Amino acids: CASGKGPNEKLFF. The full variable domain, its missing parts supplied by reference TRBV19 and TRBJ1-4, is DGGITQSPKYLFRKEGQNVTLSCEQNLNHDAMYWYRQDPGQGLRLIYYSQIVNDFQKGDIAEGYSVSREKKESFPLTVTSAQKNPTAFYLCASGKGPNEKLFFGSGTQLSVL.

This sequence joins TRBV28 and TRBJ2-1, with 8 bases identical to TRBD2. The length of the CDR3 is 17 residues. The germline CDR1 and CDR2 sequences are MDHEN and SYDVKM. The trim removed 8 bases at V and 1 base at J, leaving 13 bases unmatched. The chain's CDR3 is CASYSPWAGGSYNEQFF. The CDR3 region has the DNA TGTGCCAGCTATTCGCCCTGGGCGGGGGGATCCTACAATGAGCAGTTCTTC.

The chain carries TRBV5-1 and TRBJ2-5; 9 nucleotides match TRBD1. The CDR3 has 16 amino acids. Germline loops: CDR1 SGHRS, CDR2 YFSETQ. The ends lost 1 base at V and 4 bases at J; junction bases unmatched: 8. DNA of the CDR3: TGCGCCAGCAGCTTGCCTACCGGGACAGGGCCAGAGACCCAGTACTTC. Amino acid sequence: CASSLPTGTGPETQYF. The entire variable domain, with the rest obtained from reference TRBV5-1 and TRBJ2-5, is as follows: KAGVTQTPRYLIKTRGQQVTLSCSPISGHRSVSWYQQTPGQGLQFLFEYFSETQRNKGNFPGRFSGRQFSNSRSEMNVSTLELGDSALYLCASSLPTGTGPETQYFGPGTRLLVL.

This chain joins TRBV24-1 and TRBJ1-2; the D is unclear. Germline loops: CDR1 KGHDR, CDR2 SFDVKD. V was shortened by 2 bases and J by 4 bases, with 16 bases between the two germline ends. The CDR3 extends over 16 amino acids. CDR3 nucleotides: TGTGCCACCAGTGATTCTAGAGGTACTAGACTCTATGGCTACACCTTC. It specifies CATSDSRGTRLYGYTF.

The chain employs TRBV6-5 and TRBJ2-1, with 7 bases fitting TRBD2. Germline-derived CDR1 and CDR2 are MNHEY and SVGAGI. This CDR3 has 13 amino acids. The trim removed 0 bases at V and 8 bases at J, leaving 1 base unmatched. Written as DNA, the CDR3 is TGTGCCAGCAGTTACTCCCGGGGGGATGAGCAGTTCTTC. This sequence encodes CASSYSRGDEQFF.

The chain is built from TRBV5-1 and TRBJ1-4, with 10 bases that match TRBD1. The CDR3 covers 15 residues. The germline V gene has CDR1 SGHRS and CDR2 YFSETQ. V was pared by 0 bases and J by 6 bases, with 2 bases of the junction left unmatched. DNA for the CDR3: TGCGCCAGCAGCTTGGAAGGACAGGGGGATGAAAAACTGTTTTTT. Its translation is CASSLEGQGDEKLFF.

The chain is built from TRBV3-1 (or the pseudogene TRBV3-2) and TRBJ2-1; TRBD1 is a possible D gene (5 bases). There are 15 residues in the CDR3. The germline V gene has CDR1 LGHDT and CDR2 YNNKEL (reference sequence). Deletions cut 5 bases from V and 2 bases from J, with 13 bases between. The CDR3 here is CASSSPQGPYNEQFF. The CDR3 DNA is TGTGCCAGCAGCTCACCGCAGGGTCCCTACAATGAGCAGTTCTTC.

The J gene is TRBJ1-1, the V gene TRBV30; D is uncertain. V was trimmed by 0 bases and J by 3 bases, leaving 8 bases between them. This CDR3 has 13 amino acids. The germline V gene has CDR1 GTSNPN and CDR2 SVGIG (reference sequence). CDR3 amino acids: CAWSVEAYTEAFF. Written as DNA, the CDR3 is TGTGCCTGGAGTGTAGAGGCCTACACTGAAGCTTTCTTT.

The rearrangement links TRBV4-2 to TRBJ2-2; a possible D gene is TRBD2 (5 bases). Per germline, CDR1 LGHNA and CDR2 YNFKEQ. This CDR3 comprises 15 residues. V shed 2 bases and J shed 5 bases, with 12 bases lying between them. DNA of the CDR3: TGTGCCAGCAGCCAAACCCGGGGAGATACCGGGGAGCTGTTTTTT. Translating gives CASSQTRGDTGELFF.

This chain joins TRBV19 and TRBJ2-1; possible D gene TRBD1, 5 bases. This CDR3 comprises 17 residues. Trimming removed 2 bases from V and 0 bases from J, with 14 bases in between. Per the germline V gene, CDR1 is LNHDA and CDR2 is SQIVND (reference sequence). CDR3 nucleotide sequence: TGTGCCAGTAGTATATTAGGGGTTCCTAGCTCCTACAATGAGCAGTTCTTC. Encoded protein: CASSILGVPSSYNEQFF.

The rearrangement uses TRBV6-1 and TRBJ2-7; TRBD1 agrees at 7 bases. Germline lookup yields CDR1 MNHNS and CDR2 SASEGT. The CDR3 has 15 residues. V gave up 3 bases and J gave up 3 bases; unmatched junction bases: 8. The CDR3 region has the DNA TGTGCCAGCAGTGAGGCCCCTAGACAGGGCTACGAGCAGTACTTC. It translates to CASSEAPRQGYEQYF.

The chain is built from TRBV30 and TRBJ1-6, with TRBD1 identical over 8 bases. V lost 0 bases to trimming and J lost 11 bases; unmatched junction nucleotides: 0. CDR3 length: 12 residues. Germline V lookup: CDR1 GTSNPN, CDR2 SVGIG (reference sequence). The chain's CDR3 is CAWSVTGAPLHF. In DNA form, the CDR3 reads TGTGCCTGGAGTGTGACAGGGGCACCCCTCCACTTT.

CDR3 DNA sequence: TGCGCCAGCAGCTTGGATAGCGGGGGCACAGATACGCAGTATTTT. Protein product: CASSLDSGGTDTQYF. The rearrangement joins TRBV5-1 to TRBJ2-3; 8 bases are a match to TRBD2. This CDR3 is built from 15 residues. CDR1 is SGHRS, CDR2 YFSETQ, per germline. Trimming at V came to 0 bases and at J to 1 base, leaving 1 base not matched to a gene.

Only one count was recorded for this clone. V is TRBV5-1 and J is TRBJ1-2; 7 nucleotides line up with TRBD1. V was clipped by 3 bases and J by 2 bases; unmatched bases: 4. This CDR3 has 14 amino acids. Germline lookup yields CDR1 SGHRS and CDR2 YFSETQ. In nucleotides, the CDR3 is TGCGCCAGCAGCTCGCTGGGACAGAACTATGGCTACACCTTC. Its translation is CASSSLGQNYGYTF.

This chain joins TRBV2 and TRBJ2-5; 9 bases match TRBD1. The CDR3 covers 13 residues. CDR1 and CDR2 from the germline V gene are SNHLY and FYNNEI. V dropped 8 bases and J dropped 3; count of bases not matched to a gene: 4. CDR3 coding DNA: TGTGCCAGCTCCCGGGACAGGGAAGAGACCCAGTACTTC. This translates into CASSRDREETQYF.

CDR3 coding DNA: TGTGCCAGCAGCGTAGCAGCACAGACTGACATAGGGGCGGCTAACTATGGCTACACCTTC. It encodes CASSVAAQTDIGAANYGYTF. J is TRBJ1-2 and V is TRBV9, with D perhaps TRBD1 (5 bases). V lost 0 bases, J lost 0 bases, and 24 bases lay in between. The CDR3 has 20 amino acids. Germline-derived CDR1 and CDR2 are SGDLS and YYNGEE. The full variable domain, in which reference TRBV9 and TRBJ1-2 provide the parts outside the CDR3, is DSGVTQTPKHLITATGQRVTLRCSPRSGDLSVYWYQQSLDQGLQFLIQYYNGEERAKGNILERFSAQQFPDLHSELNLSSLELGDSALYFCASSVAAQTDIGAANYGYTFGSGTRLTVV.

The CDR3 reads CASSEAVTGFTYNSPLHF. In DNA form, the CDR3 reads TGTGCCAGCAGTGAAGCCGTGACAGGGTTCACCTATAATTCACCCCTCCACTTT. This chain uses TRBV6-1 with TRBJ1-6; 7 bases match TRBD1. Germline CDR1 and CDR2: MNHNS and SASEGT. The CDR3 extends over 18 amino acids. The junction had 7 bases not matched to a gene; V was cut back by 0 bases and J by 2 bases.

J is TRBJ1-2 and V is TRBV2; 11 positions match TRBD1. CDR1 is SNHLY, CDR2 FYNNEI, per germline. J lost 8 bases, V lost 11 bases, and 7 bases had no gene match. The CDR3 runs 12 residues. The CDR3, as DNA: TGTGCCGGCGGGGGGACAGGGGGAGGCTACACCTTC. It yields the protein CAGGGTGGGYTF.

This clone was detected only once. The rearrangement uses TRBV28 and TRBJ1-2, with 12 bases lining up with TRBD1. V shed 5 bases, J shed 4 bases, and the junction held 8 bases outside the gene matches. Germline CDR1 reads MDHEN; CDR2 reads SYDVKM. The CDR3 is 16 amino acids. DNA for the CDR3: TGTGCCAGCAGTCCTCCCGGGACAGGGGGCTTCTATGGCTACACCTTC. Protein sequence: CASSPPGTGGFYGYTF.

The chain combines TRBV30 with TRBJ2-2; D call uncertain. Trimming removed 3 bases at V and 5 bases at J, with 7 bases between. The CDR3 is 12 amino acids. Germline CDR1 and CDR2: GTSNPN and SVGIG (reference sequence). CDR3 nucleotide sequence: TGTGCCTGGAGGCCCCGGACCGGGGAGCTGTTTTTT. Its protein is CAWRPRTGELFF.

This chain connects TRBV10-1 to TRBJ2-1; TRBD1 agrees at 7 bases. Looked up from germline, CDR1 is WNHNN and CDR2 is SYGVQD (reference sequence). The ends lost 4 bases at V and 3 bases at J; junction bases unmatched: 9. The CDR3 runs to 16 residues. DNA for the CDR3: TGCGCCAGCAGTGCCAGGGGGTCCCCCTACTACAATGAGCAGTTCTTC. This gives the protein CASSARGSPYYNEQFF.

This chain links TRBV9 with TRBJ1-1; 9 nucleotides line up with TRBD1. J gave up 4 bases and V 3 bases, and 7 bases lay outside the gene matches. This CDR3 is 15 amino acids long. Germline values: CDR1 SGDLS, CDR2 YYNGEE. The CDR3 loop reads CASSARQGVSTEAFF. DNA for the CDR3: TGTGCCAGCAGCGCCCGACAGGGGGTAAGCACTGAAGCTTTCTTT.